The sequence of this T cell receptor beta chain was determined in a study of blood T cell repertoires in COVID-19 (dated by TCRdb to the early 2020s). The study in broad terms: The collaborator samples originated in the United States, Italy and Spain and spanned the acute and convalescent phases of COVID-19. The prospective study material was composed of cDNA or gDNA derived from T cells, B-cell-depleted T cells, or PBMCs. Subjects who had been exposed to COVID-19, were actively infected with it, or had recovered from it provided the deeply sampled blood TCRbeta repertoires that made up the dataset. The repertoires were made available in a free public database intended to serve as a resource for research on the immune response to SARS-CoV-2. The samples were drawn from two sources: the first 160 participants of the ongoing ImmuneRACE study, and fewer than 1,500 subjects contributed by 6 global collaborators. A de-identified subject ID, COVID-19 status, age in years and sex were almost always included in the sample metadata. HLA class I and class II types, where available, came from metadata supplied by the sample provider rather than from assay-based typing.

In the prospective study, participants were roughly 18 to 90 years old, resided in about two dozen geographic areas of the United States, and were enrolled through a virtual design. In the prospective study, cohorts were assigned on the basis of participant-reported clinical history obtained from a screening survey and a study questionnaire. Each participant in the prospective study had whole blood, serum and a nasopharyngeal or oropharyngeal swab collected by mobile phlebotomists. Over an approximately 2-month period, participants in the prospective study had the option of providing additional blood draws and questionnaires. Blood samples from the prospective study were shipped frozen or at room temperature prior to DNA extraction. The immunoSEQ Assay, a bias-controlled multiplex PCR, was used to amplify TCRbeta CDR3 regions from genomic DNA. In the paper's pipeline: Nucleated cell counts per sample were estimated from amplification of reference gene primers within the assay. Sequence reads were collapsed and filtered to measure the absolute abundance of every unique TCRbeta CDR3 rearrangement. For each sample, productive Simpson clonality was calculated as the square root of Simpson's diversity index over productive rearrangements. TCRdb took over this immuneACCESS table, retaining in-frame rearrangements with V and J assigned. Such tables are incomplete; in checked studies, under half of the missing clones stem from an unresolved V gene, and the remainder is unexplained. D and trimming were read from the DNA, whereas the V and J calls and clone size are those reported in that table. The sample yields 250,000 to 300,000 clones; roughly 90% were counted once. The ten top clones hold about 2.3% of the sample.

The study at large found these results: How much clinical and demographic metadata was included differed by source and by participant, and the metadata was provided uncurated.

This clone was found once. Its antigen remains undetermined. Nothing much larger sits one base from this clone, and base qualities are not available. The germline V gene (reference sequence) yields SEHNR for CDR1 and FQNEAQ for CDR2. V is shortened by 4 bases, J by 4 bases, and the region joining them spans 19 bases. There are 16 amino acids in the CDR3, from cysteine to phenylalanine inclusive. The sequence is cut down to CDR3 DNA, 48 bases in frame from base 1. Source material: PBMCs or T cells enriched from blood (not recorded which). The clonotype comes from a woman aged 40-49 years with acute COVID-19. The chain is assembled from TRBV7-9 and TRBJ1-1, with a weak D call of TRBD1 (5 bases match). CDR3 loop: CASSSAGWGSVTEAFF. The DNA sequence is given as TGTGCCAGCAGCTCAGCAGGGTGGGGCTCGGTCACTGAAGCTTTCTTT. When the CDR3 is completed using the reference TRBV7-9 and TRBJ1-1 genes on either side, the full variable domain is DTGVSQNPRHKITKRGQNVTFRCDPISEHNRLYWYRQTLGQGPEFLTYFQNEAQLEKSRLLSDRFSAERPKGSFSTLEIQRTEQGDSAMYLCASSSAGWGSVTEAFFGQGTRLTVV.